Each of the 28 T cell receptor beta chains below was sequenced from the same sample in a study of monozygotic twins with inflammatory bowel disease. TCRdb re-called the 5' RACE reads; one entry per CDR3 protein, DNA not given. Listed are about 110,000 distinct CDR3 sequences; under 15% falls within the top ten. The sample taken for sequencing was blood. The receptor source for this set is a human donor with ulcerative colitis or Crohn's disease, or a healthy co-twin of an affected twin (not recorded which).

This CDR3 is CASSARSGGSSYEQYF. The J gene is TRBJ2-7, the V gene TRBV5-1; the TCRdb call, TRBD1, lacks DNA for checking. Germline V gene lookup returns CDR1 SGHRS and CDR2 YFSETQ. The CDR3 is 16 amino acids.

The rearrangement links TRBV28 to TRBJ1-1; as DNA is missing, the TRBD1 call by TCRdb cannot be tested. The CDR3 spans 16 residues. Germline V gene data show CDR1 as MDHEN and CDR2 as SYDVKM. CDR3: CASSVRLGTANTEAFF.

The chain combines TRBV6-6 with TRBJ1-6. The CDR3 sequence is 12 residues long. Germline V CDR1 and CDR2: MNHNY, SVGAGI (reference sequence). CDR3 amino acids: CAHGVKNSPLHF.

The CDR3 region is CATKKASGTTDTQYF. V gene TRBV28 combines with J gene TRBJ2-3; the TCRdb call, TRBD2, lacks DNA for checking. The CDR3 has 15 amino acids. The germline CDR1 and CDR2 sequences are MDHEN and SYDVKM.

The chain couples TRBV5-1 to TRBJ2-1; the TCRdb D gene call, TRBD1, has no DNA to confirm it. From germline, CDR1 is SGHRS and CDR2 YFSETQ. CDR3 size: 15 residues. The CDR3: CASSLGQGAYNEQFF.

The CDR3: CASSLAGIAGGRDTQYF. The chain combines TRBV5-4 with TRBJ2-3; the D gene TCRdb calls, TRBD2, cannot be checked with no DNA. The CDR3 runs to 17 residues. Germline CDR1 reads SGHNT; CDR2 reads YYREEE (reference sequence).

The chain combines TRBV15 with TRBJ2-3; the TCRdb call, TRBD2, lacks DNA for checking. The CDR3 is 15 residues long. Germline V gene data show CDR1 as LNHNV and CDR2 as YYDKDF (reference sequence). The CDR3 is CATSLGLLVTDTQYF.

This chain links TRBV2 with TRBJ1-6; TCRdb's assignment of TRBD1 cannot be checked, as there is no DNA. This CDR3 spans 13 amino acids. Per germline, CDR1 SNHLY and CDR2 FYNNEI. This chain's CDR3 is CASNGQDNSPLHF.

The chain uses TRBV24-1 and TRBJ2-5; TCRdb lists TRBD1, though no DNA is available to test this call. The CDR3 is made up of 15 amino acids. CDR1 and CDR2 (germline): KGHDR, SFDVKD. The CDR3 sequence is CATSDPSGTGETQYF.

The chain recombines TRBV28 with TRBJ2-5; the D call from TCRdb, TRBD1, cannot be confirmed without DNA. Germline loops: CDR1 MDHEN, CDR2 SYDVKM. This CDR3 spans 15 amino acids. CDR3 sequence: CASSPRGELEETQYF.

V gene TRBV12-3 or TRBV12-4 combines with J gene TRBJ1-1; the D call of TRBD1 rests on TCRdb alone, since no DNA is present to check it. The CDR3 loop spans 14 amino acids. Here the CDR3 reads CASSRLRGQGEAFF.

This sequence joins TRBV7-8 and TRBJ1-1. The germline V gene has CDR1 SGHVS and CDR2 FQNEAQ. The CDR3 has 17 residues. The CDR3 loop reads CASSLKGIYGGDTEAFF.

The CDR3 is CASSLEWGDEAFF. The chain recombines TRBV5-1 with TRBJ1-1; no DNA is available, so the TRBD1 call from TCRdb remains unchecked. There are 13 residues in the CDR3. Per the germline V gene, CDR1 is SGHRS and CDR2 is YFSETQ. Full variable domain (missing parts from reference TRBV5-1 and TRBJ1-1): KAGVTQTPRYLIKTRGQQVTLSCSPISGHRSVSWYQQTPGQGLQFLFEYFSETQRNKGNFPGRFSGRQFSNSRSEMNVSTLELGDSALYLCASSLEWGDEAFFGQGTRLTVV.

This chain joins TRBV5-4 and TRBJ1-1; with no DNA, the TCRdb D assignment of TRBD1 cannot be verified. Germline-derived CDR1 and CDR2 are SGHNT and YYREEE (reference sequence). This CDR3 is 16 amino acids long. The CDR3 here is CASSPQGWMGNTEAFF.

The chain links TRBV20-1 to TRBJ2-3; lacking DNA, the TRBD1 call made by TCRdb goes unchecked. The V gene's germline CDR1 is DFQATT and CDR2 SNEGSKA (reference sequence). The CDR3 covers 13 residues. The CDR3 reads CSADRGLTDTQYF.

The J gene is TRBJ2-6, the V gene TRBV11-2. CDR3 length equals 16 residues. Germline V gene lookup returns CDR1 SGHAT and CDR2 FQNNGV. CDR3 sequence reads: CASSPIGYLGANVLTF.

The chain combines TRBV6-1 with TRBJ1-6. The germline CDR1 and CDR2 sequences are MNHNS and SASEGT. The CDR3 has 15 residues. CDR3: CASSASGGYNSPLHF.

The chain employs TRBV6-5 and TRBJ2-2; TCRdb reports TRBD1, a call that lacks DNA to check it against. Per the germline V gene, CDR1 is MNHEY and CDR2 is SVGAGI. This CDR3 has 15 amino acids. This CDR3 is CASSRVVGDTGELFF.

The chain joins TRBV5-1 to TRBJ2-5. The CDR3 covers 13 residues. In germline, CDR1 is SGHRS, CDR2 YFSETQ. The CDR3 here is CASSWEVGETQYF.

V is TRBV6-1 and J is TRBJ2-7; as DNA is missing, the TRBD1 call by TCRdb cannot be tested. The germline gives CDR1 MNHNS, CDR2 SASEGT. This CDR3 comprises 12 residues. The CDR3 spells CAIRDSSYEQYF.

V and J are TRBV5-6 and TRBJ1-3; TCRdb's D call, TRBD1, is unchecked because there is no DNA. The CDR3 runs 15 residues. Germline assignment: CDR1 SGHDT and CDR2 YYEEEE. The CDR3 here is CASTLGQSSGNTIYF.

V and J are TRBV20-1 and TRBJ1-2. The CDR3 is 14 amino acids. Germline V CDR1 and CDR2: DFQATT, SNEGSKA (reference sequence). The CDR3 spells CSASGSGLRYGYTF.

The CDR3 sequence is CASSQTQGDGEETQYF. The V and J genes are TRBV18 and TRBJ2-5; TCRdb calls TRBD1, which cannot be checked without DNA. Germline V gene lookup returns CDR1 KGHSH and CDR2 LQKENI. The CDR3 extends over 16 amino acids.

The chain has TRBV30 and TRBJ1-2. CDR3 size: 12 residues. Per the germline V gene, CDR1 is GTSNPN and CDR2 is SVGIG (reference sequence). The CDR3 region is CASPSTVYGYTF.

The chain combines TRBV29-1 with TRBJ2-5; as DNA is missing, the TRBD1 call by TCRdb cannot be tested. The CDR3 extends over 12 amino acids. Germline assignment: CDR1 SQVTM and CDR2 ANQGSEA. The CDR3 is CSAGTGMETQYF.

V and J are TRBV7-8 and TRBJ2-1. There are 15 residues in the CDR3. From germline, CDR1 is SGHVS and CDR2 FQNEAQ. The CDR3 sequence: CASSLQTYSENEQFF.

This chain joins TRBV20-1 and TRBJ1-1. Germline CDR1 reads DFQATT; CDR2 reads SNEGSKA (reference sequence). The CDR3 consists of 13 residues. The CDR3 loop is CSATQAQNTEAFF.

This chain joins TRBV27 and TRBJ2-3; as DNA is missing, the TRBD2 call by TCRdb cannot be tested. The CDR3 is 15 residues long. Per the germline V gene, CDR1 is MNHEY and CDR2 is SMNVEV (reference sequence). The CDR3 region is CASSGPDRSTDTQYF.